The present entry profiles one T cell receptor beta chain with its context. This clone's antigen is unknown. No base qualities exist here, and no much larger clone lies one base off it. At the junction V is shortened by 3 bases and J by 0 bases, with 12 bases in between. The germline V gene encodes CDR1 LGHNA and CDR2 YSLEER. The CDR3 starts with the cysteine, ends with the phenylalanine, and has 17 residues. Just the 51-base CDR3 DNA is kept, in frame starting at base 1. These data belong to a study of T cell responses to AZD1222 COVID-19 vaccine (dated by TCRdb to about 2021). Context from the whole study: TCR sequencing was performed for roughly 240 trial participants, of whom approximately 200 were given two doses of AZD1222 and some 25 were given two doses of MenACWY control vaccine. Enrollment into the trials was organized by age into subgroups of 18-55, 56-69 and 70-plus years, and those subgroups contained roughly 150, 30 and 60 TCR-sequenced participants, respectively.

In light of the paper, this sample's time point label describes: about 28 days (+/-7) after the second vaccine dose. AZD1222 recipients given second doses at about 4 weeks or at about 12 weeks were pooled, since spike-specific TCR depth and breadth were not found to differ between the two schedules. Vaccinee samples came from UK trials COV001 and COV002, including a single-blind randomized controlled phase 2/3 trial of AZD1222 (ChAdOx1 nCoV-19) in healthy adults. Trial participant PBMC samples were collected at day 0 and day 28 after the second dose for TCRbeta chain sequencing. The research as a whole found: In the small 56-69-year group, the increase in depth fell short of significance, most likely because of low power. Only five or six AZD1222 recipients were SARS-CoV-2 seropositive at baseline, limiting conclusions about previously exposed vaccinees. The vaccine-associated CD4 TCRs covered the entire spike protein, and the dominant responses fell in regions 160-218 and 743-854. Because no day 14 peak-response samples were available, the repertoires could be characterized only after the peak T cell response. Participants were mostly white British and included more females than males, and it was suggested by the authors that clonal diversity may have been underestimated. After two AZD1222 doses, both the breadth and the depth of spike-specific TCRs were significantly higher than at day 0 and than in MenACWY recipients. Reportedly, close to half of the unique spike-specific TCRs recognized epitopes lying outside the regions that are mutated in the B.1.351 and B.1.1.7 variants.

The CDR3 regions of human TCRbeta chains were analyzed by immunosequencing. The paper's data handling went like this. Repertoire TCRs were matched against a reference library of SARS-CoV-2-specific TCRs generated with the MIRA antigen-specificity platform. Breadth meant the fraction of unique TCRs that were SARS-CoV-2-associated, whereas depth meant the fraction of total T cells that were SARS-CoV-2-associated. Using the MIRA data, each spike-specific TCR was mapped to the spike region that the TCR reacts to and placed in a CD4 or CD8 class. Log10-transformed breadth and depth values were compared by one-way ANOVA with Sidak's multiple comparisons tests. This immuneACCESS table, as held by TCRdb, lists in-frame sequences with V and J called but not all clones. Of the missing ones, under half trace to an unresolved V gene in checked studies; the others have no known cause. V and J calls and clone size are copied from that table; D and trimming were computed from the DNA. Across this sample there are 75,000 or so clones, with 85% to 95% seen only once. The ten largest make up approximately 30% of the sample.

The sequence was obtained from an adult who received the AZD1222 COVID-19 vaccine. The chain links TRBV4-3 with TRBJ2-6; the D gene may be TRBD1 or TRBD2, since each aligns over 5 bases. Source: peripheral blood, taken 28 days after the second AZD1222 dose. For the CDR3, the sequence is CASSQMGDGSGANVLTF. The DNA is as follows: TGCGCCAGCAGCCAGATGGGGGACGGCTCTGGGGCCAACGTCCTGACTTTC.